The 29 T cell receptor beta chains below come from one sample, sequenced in a study of T cell responses to AZD1222 COVID-19 vaccine. Profiled with immunoSEQ multiplex PCR; TCRdb holds only in-frame clones, not every one. The sample consists of about 72,000 clones, 89% of them appearing once. Source: peripheral blood, taken 28 days after the second AZD1222 dose. The receptors stem from an adult who received the AZD1222 COVID-19 vaccine.

The rearrangement links TRBV19 to TRBJ2-2; TRBD1 agrees at 11 bases. This CDR3 comprises 18 residues. Germline CDR1 LNHDA, CDR2 SQIVND (reference sequence). J lost 5 bases, V lost 6 bases, and 14 bases had no gene match. CDR3 sequence reads: CASSFRDRGASGTGELFF. The CDR3 DNA reads TGTGCCAGTAGCTTCAGGGACAGGGGGGCTAGCGGGACCGGGGAGCTGTTTTTT.

This clone has just one count. The chain combines TRBV2 with TRBJ2-3; D gene uncertain. The germline V and J ends were trimmed by 6 bases and 2 bases, with 9 bases remaining between them. Germline CDR1 is SNHLY and CDR2 is FYNNEI. This CDR3 is 13 amino acids long. The chain's CDR3 is CASRLRYTDTQYF. CDR3 coding DNA: TGTGCCAGCAGGCTGCGATACACAGATACGCAGTATTTT.

The V and J genes are TRBV2 and TRBJ1-1; D is unclear. Deletions cut 4 bases from V and 4 bases from J, with 13 bases between. This CDR3 spans 14 amino acids. Germline V CDR1 and CDR2: SNHLY, FYNNEI. CDR3 bases: TGTGCCAGCAGTGCGGAGGTATTTGGCACTGAAGCTTTCTTT. This translates into CASSAEVFGTEAFF.

This chain uses TRBV3-1 (or the pseudogene TRBV3-2) with TRBJ2-3; maybe TRBD2 (7 bases). Looked up from germline, CDR1 is LGHDT and CDR2 is YNNKEL (reference sequence). The CDR3 sequence is 15 residues long. Trimming cost V 4 bases and J 4 bases, with 15 bases left between them. CDR3 sequence: CASSLMSGGPDTQYF. CDR3 in DNA: TGTGCCAGCAGCCTTATGTCGGGGGGCCCAGATACGCAGTATTTT.

The V gene is TRBV10-3, the J gene TRBJ2-3, with D unclear. CDR1 is ENHRY and CDR2 is SYGVKD in the germline V gene. This CDR3 contains 10 residues. V was shortened by 10 bases and J by 8 bases, with 10 bases between the two germline ends. CDR3 nucleotide sequence: TGTGCCACCCCTCAGGCTACGCAGTATTTT. Its translation: CATPQATQYF.

J is TRBJ2-4 and V is TRBV14; 14 nucleotides match TRBD2. The trim removed 4 bases at V and 4 bases at J, leaving 3 bases unmatched. The CDR3 runs to 16 residues. Per the germline V gene, CDR1 is SGHDN and CDR2 is FVKESK. CDR3 sequence: CASSPTSGRGKNIQYF. CDR3 DNA: TGTGCCAGCAGCCCGACTAGCGGGAGGGGGAAAAACATTCAGTACTTC.

This clone came up once. The J gene is TRBJ1-5, the V gene TRBV4-1; D unclear. The CDR3 has 13 amino acids. The V end was cut by 0 bases, the J end by 6 bases, with 6 bases between. Germline loops: CDR1 MGHRA, CDR2 YSYEKL. DNA of the CDR3: TGCGCCAGCAGCCAAGACCTAGGTCAGCCCCAGCATTTT. It is translated as CASSQDLGQPQHF.

V is TRBV4-1 and J is TRBJ1-1, with a tentative D call TRBD1 (6 bases). Looked up from germline, CDR1 is MGHRA and CDR2 is YSYEKL. V lost 3 bases to trimming and J lost 5 bases, with 16 bases between them. The CDR3 has 15 residues. The CDR3 protein is CASSQGHSTRTEAFF. The CDR3 nucleotides are TGCGCCAGCAGCCAGGGACACTCGACGAGAACTGAAGCTTTCTTT.

J is TRBJ1-1 and V is TRBV5-1, with D unclear. CDR1 SGHRS and CDR2 YFSETQ come from the germline V gene. This CDR3 has 11 amino acids. The V and J ends lost 0 bases and 8 bases respectively, with 5 bases between them. The CDR3 loop is CASSLGEEAFF. The CDR3 DNA follows: TGCGCCAGCAGCTTGGGGGAGGAAGCTTTCTTT.

This clone has a single count. The genes are TRBV25-1 and TRBJ2-7; possibly TRBD1 or TRBD2 for D (5 bases each). Germline lookup yields CDR1 MGHDK and CDR2 SYGVNS. This CDR3 comprises 13 residues. V lost 6 bases to trimming and J lost 5 bases, with 14 bases between them. The CDR3 sequence: CASSYRGPHEQYF. The CDR3 bases are TGTGCCAGCAGCTACCGGGGCCCCCACGAGCAGTACTTC.

This chain joins TRBV2 and TRBJ2-2; D perhaps matches TRBD2 (7 bases). Trimming took off 7 bases at V and 1 base at J, with 13 bases between the two ends. The CDR3 contains 15 residues. Germline V lookup: CDR1 SNHLY, CDR2 FYNNEI. The DNA of the CDR3 is TGTGCCAGCAAAGGGGGGGCGGAGAACACCGGGGAGCTGTTTTTT. This codes for CASKGGAENTGELFF. The full variable domain, its missing parts supplied by reference TRBV2 and TRBJ2-2, is EPEVTQTPSHQVTQMGQEVILRCVPISNHLYFYWYRQILGQKVEFLVSFYNNEISEKSEIFDDQFSVERPDGSNFTLKIRSTKLEDSAMYFCASKGGAENTGELFFGEGSRLTVL.

J is TRBJ1-1 and V is TRBV2, with unresolved D. The CDR3 runs 13 residues. Per germline, CDR1 SNHLY and CDR2 FYNNEI. V shed 8 bases and J shed 8 bases, with 18 bases lying between them. CDR3 region: CASGRESGGEAFF. In DNA form, the CDR3 reads TGTGCCAGCGGCCGAGAATCAGGCGGGGAAGCTTTCTTT.

V usage is TRBV6-2 or TRBV6-3 and J usage is TRBJ2-7, with D maybe TRBD1 (6 bases). CDR1 is MNHEY and CDR2 is SVGEGT in the germline V gene. V lost 6 bases and J 6 bases, leaving 21 bases between the germline ends. This CDR3 comprises 15 residues. The CDR3 DNA follows: TGTGCCAGCAGCTTACTACAGGGAACGAGGAGCGAGCAGTACTTC. It encodes CASSLLQGTRSEQYF.

This chain joins TRBV10-3 and TRBJ2-7; TRBD2 aligns across 10 bases. The CDR3 is made up of 15 amino acids. CDR1 ENHRY and CDR2 SYGVKD come from the germline V gene. The junction had 4 bases not matched to a gene; V was cut back by 5 bases and J by 0 bases. The CDR3 is CAISSSSGGSYEQYF. The CDR3 nucleotides are TGTGCCATCAGTTCGTCTAGCGGGGGCTCCTACGAGCAGTACTTC.

V and J are TRBV29-1 and TRBJ1-1; TRBD1 aligns across 7 bases. Losses at the gene ends were 4 bases for V and 5 bases for J; bases not matched to a gene: 10. The CDR3 sequence is 14 residues long. Germline values: CDR1 SQVTM, CDR2 ANQGSEA. The CDR3 loop is CSVAVTGSGTEAFF. The CDR3 DNA reads as TGCAGCGTTGCTGTGACAGGGAGTGGTACTGAAGCTTTCTTT.

This clone was detected once. The chain employs TRBV27 and TRBJ1-1, with D tentatively TRBD1 (5 bases). CDR3 length: 13 amino acids. Trimming removed 4 bases at V and 2 bases at J, with 8 bases between. Germline assignment: CDR1 MNHEY and CDR2 SMNVEV (reference sequence). The CDR3 coding sequence is TGTGCCAGCAGTTGGGGCACAAACACTGAAGCTTTCTTT. As protein: CASSWGTNTEAFF.

The chain combines TRBV7-9 with TRBJ1-2, with a tentative D call TRBD1 (6 bases). The CDR3 is made up of 13 amino acids. V was cut by 6 bases and J by 1 base, with 9 bases left in between. Germline V lookup: CDR1 SEHNR, CDR2 FQNEAQ (reference sequence). CDR3 nucleotide sequence: TGTGCCAGCAGACAGGACAGTAACTATGGCTACACCTTC. It encodes CASRQDSNYGYTF. The whole variable domain, remainder taken from reference TRBV7-9 and TRBJ1-2, is DTGVSQNPRHKITKRGQNVTFRCDPISEHNRLYWYRQTLGQGPEFLTYFQNEAQLEKSRLLSDRFSAERPKGSFSTLEIQRTEQGDSAMYLCASRQDSNYGYTFGSGTRLTVV.

CDR3 protein: CASSDSTGLDNSPLHF. The CDR3 bases are TGCGCCAGCAGTGATTCGACAGGGTTAGATAATTCACCCCTCCACTTT. The gene calls are TRBV10-2 and TRBJ1-6; 7 bases fit TRBD1. CDR1 is WSHSY, CDR2 SAAADI, per germline. There are 16 residues in the CDR3. The V and J ends lost 3 bases and 5 bases, in that order; junction bases with no gene match: 7.

As regards this clone: The sample has other DNA sequences that encode this CDR3 too. The chain has TRBV28 and TRBJ1-2; D remains unclear. The V and J ends lost 3 bases and 0 bases respectively, with 5 bases between them. This CDR3 comprises 13 residues. Germline lookup yields CDR1 MDHEN and CDR2 SYDVKM. As DNA, the CDR3 is TGTGCCAGCAGTTTGGACTCTAACTATGGCTACACCTTC. Translation: CASSLDSNYGYTF.

The V and J genes are TRBV19 and TRBJ1-4, with D possibly matching TRBD1 (6 bases). The CDR3 loop spans 16 amino acids. V dropped 4 bases and J dropped 0 bases, with 12 bases sitting between them. Germline V gene sequence: CDR1 LNHDA, CDR2 SQIVND (reference sequence). The CDR3 DNA reads as TGTGCCAGTAGTACTATTGGACAGACAACTAATGAAAAACTGTTTTTT. This sequence encodes CASSTIGQTTNEKLFF.

Only one count was recorded for this clone. J is TRBJ1-1 and V is TRBV5-1; 7 nucleotides line up with TRBD1. With V trimmed by 0 bases and J by 1 base, 3 bases remained unmatched. Germline V gives CDR1 SGHRS, CDR2 YFSETQ. The CDR3 has 15 amino acids. CDR3 nucleotide sequence: TGCGCCAGCAGCTTGGCCGACAGGGAGAACACTGAAGCTTTCTTT. Encoded protein: CASSLADRENTEAFF.

This clone has only one observation. This chain links TRBV2 with TRBJ1-5, with D hard to call. CDR3 length: 14 residues. V was shortened by 6 bases and J by 0 bases, with 9 bases between the two germline ends. The germline V gene has CDR1 SNHLY and CDR2 FYNNEI. CDR3 nucleotides: TGTGCCAGCAGCTGGGGTTTTAGCAATCAGCCCCAGCATTTT. Its protein product is CASSWGFSNQPQHF.

This chain connects TRBV16 to TRBJ1-4, with TRBD1 matching 11 bases. The V gene end was trimmed by 4 bases and the J gene end by 8 bases; junction bases not matched to a gene: 0. The CDR3 extends over 13 amino acids. The germline gives CDR1 KGHSY, CDR2 FQNENV. CDR3 protein: CASSRDRGEKLFF. CDR3 in DNA: TGTGCCAGCAGCCGGGACAGGGGGGAAAAACTGTTTTTT.

The table lists this clone with a count of one. The V and J genes are TRBV5-1 and TRBJ1-6, with 9 bases lining up with TRBD1. This CDR3 region has 15 residues. Looked up from germline, CDR1 is SGHRS and CDR2 is YFSETQ. With 4 bases clipped from V and 7 bases from J, the junction kept 6 bases outside the gene matches. The DNA of the CDR3 is TGCGCCAGCAGCCCGGGACAGGGTTCGAATTCACCCCTCCACTTT. This codes for CASSPGQGSNSPLHF.

The chain joins TRBV7-9 to TRBJ1-2, with 7 nucleotides matching TRBD1. Germline CDR1 SEHNR, CDR2 FQNEAQ (reference sequence). The CDR3 sequence is 13 residues long. J lost 3 bases, V lost 4 bases, and 2 bases had no gene match. The CDR3 bases are TGTGCCAGCAGCTCGACAGGGTACTATGGCTACACCTTC. This sequence encodes CASSSTGYYGYTF.

V and J are TRBV9 and TRBJ1-3; 7 bases match TRBD1. Germline values: CDR1 SGDLS, CDR2 YYNGEE. CDR3 length equals 15 residues. J gave up 7 bases and V 4 bases, and 11 bases lay outside the gene matches. CDR3 loop: CASSTYRGPGNTIYF. The CDR3 DNA sequence: TGTGCCAGCAGCACCTACAGGGGCCCAGGGAACACCATATATTTT.

Here the CDR3 reads CSVLGVSTDTQYF. The CDR3 nucleotides read TGCAGCGTTCTTGGCGTAAGCACAGATACGCAGTATTTT. V gene TRBV29-1 combines with J gene TRBJ2-3; D remains unclear. CDR1 SQVTM and CDR2 ANQGSEA come from the germline V gene. The CDR3 extends over 13 amino acids. Trimming left V 5 bases short and J 0 bases short, with 9 bases between.

V and J are TRBV7-2 and TRBJ1-6; the D is unclear. This CDR3 is built from 14 residues. V was cut by 2 bases and J by 10 bases, with 12 bases left in between. Per germline, CDR1 SGHTA and CDR2 FQGNSA. CDR3: CASSLSGSQSPLHF. The CDR3 coding sequence is TGTGCCAGCAGCTTATCGGGGTCGCAATCACCCCTCCACTTT.

This chain connects TRBV5-1 to TRBJ2-3, with a possible D match to TRBD2 (5 bases). The CDR3 extends over 14 amino acids. Germline V lookup: CDR1 SGHRS, CDR2 YFSETQ. V was shortened by 2 bases and J by 0 bases, with 7 bases between the two germline ends. CDR3 DNA: TGCGCCAGCAGCTTCTGGGAGAGCACAGATACGCAGTATTTT. This translates into CASSFWESTDTQYF.